This T cell receptor (beta chain) stems from a study of blood T cell repertoires in COVID-19. In the authors' methods: Reference gene primers were amplified, and this amplification served to estimate nucleated cell counts. Data came from immunoSEQ multiplex PCR; TCRdb stores just in-frame clones and leaves some out. D and trimming were read from the DNA, whereas the V and J calls and clone size are those reported in that table. The table shows approximately 200,000 clones, with over 65% occurring only once. Germline V gene sequence: CDR1 GTSNPN, CDR2 SVGIG (reference sequence). This CDR3 comprises 14 residues. The V and J ends lost 0 bases and 9 bases respectively, with 15 bases between them.

This TCR came from a person aged 70 to 79 with COVID-19, enrolled during active disease. The sequenced sample was peripheral blood. The chain recombines TRBV30 with TRBJ2-1; TRBD2 is a possible D gene (6 bases). CDR3 nucleotide sequence: TGTGCCTGGAGTGTACGGGTGGGAGGCTTTGAGCAGTTCTTC. It specifies CAWSVRVGGFEQFF.